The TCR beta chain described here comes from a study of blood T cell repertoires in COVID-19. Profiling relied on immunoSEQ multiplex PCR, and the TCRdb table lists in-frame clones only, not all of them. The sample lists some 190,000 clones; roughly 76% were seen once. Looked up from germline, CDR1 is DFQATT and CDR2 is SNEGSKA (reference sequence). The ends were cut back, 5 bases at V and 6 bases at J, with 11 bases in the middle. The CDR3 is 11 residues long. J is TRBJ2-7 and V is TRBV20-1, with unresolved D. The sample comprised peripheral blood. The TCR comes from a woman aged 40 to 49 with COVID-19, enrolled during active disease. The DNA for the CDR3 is TGCAGTGCTTCCTACGTATCCGAGCAGTACTTC. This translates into CSASYVSEQYF.